The rows below give T cell receptor beta chains drawn from one sample of a study of shared clonotypes between healthy human individuals. Sequenced by immunoSEQ multiplex PCR; TCRdb stores in-frame clones only, minus some. The sample carries roughly 520,000 clones, around 96% recorded once. Material for sequencing was naive CD4+ T cells sorted from blood. Receptor source: a woman aged 25-40 years in good health. CDR3s include the opening cysteine and the closing phenylalanine or tryptophan. A D gene is named only where the DNA matches it firmly. The size entry is marked missing in some rows and otherwise reads once, few, many or a size class.

length: 15
size: once
V: TRBV4-1
J: TRBJ2-7
D: .
DNA: TGCGCCAGCAGCCAAGTTTCGGCCAGCAACTACGAGCAGTACTTC
CDR3: CASSQVSASNYEQYF

length: 16
size: .
V: TRBV15
J: TRBJ2-2
D: TRBD1
DNA: TGTGCCACCAGCAGAAACCGGGACAGACAGACCGGGGAGCTGTTTTTT
CDR3: CATSRNRDRQTGELFF

length: 17
size: .
V: TRBV4-1
J: TRBJ1-2
D: .
DNA: TGCGCCAGCAGCCAGCCTCGAGAGGGAGTCAGGGGCTATGGCTACACCTTC
CDR3: CASSQPREGVRGYGYTF

length: 16
size: .
V: TRBV5-1
J: TRBJ2-1
D: TRBD1
DNA: TGCGCCAGCAGCGGGACAGGGGCCGAATCCTACAATGAGCAGTTCTTC
CDR3: CASSGTGAESYNEQFF

length: 16
size: .
V: TRBV30
J: TRBJ2-7
D: TRBD2
DNA: TGTGCCTGGAGTCGGGGAGCGGCTAGCGGGAAGGCCGAGCAGTACTTC
CDR3: CAWSRGAASGKAEQYF

length: 17
size: .
V: TRBV27
J: TRBJ1-4
D: TRBD1
DNA: TGTGCCAGCAGTAGACACAGGGGGCGCGACATGGAGGAAAAACTGTTTTTT
CDR3: CASSRHRGRDMEEKLFF

length: 13
size: .
V: TRBV11-3
J: TRBJ1-3
D: .
DNA: TGTGCCAGCAGCCTCCAGGCCGGAAACACCATATATTTT
CDR3: CASSLQAGNTIYF

length: 15
size: .
V: TRBV7-3
J: TRBJ1-1
D: TRBD1
DNA: TGTGCCAGCAGCTTAATAGGACAGGGGAACACTGAAGCTTTCTTT
CDR3: CASSLIGQGNTEAFF

length: 15
size: .
V: TRBV28
J: TRBJ2-7
D: TRBD1
DNA: TGTGCCAGCAGGGGACAGGGGAAGGGCCCCTACGAGCAGTACTTC
CDR3: CASRGQGKGPYEQYF

length: 13
size: .
V: TRBV19
J: TRBJ2-2
D: .
DNA: TGTGCCAGTAGGCTCGGTAACACCGGGGAGCTGTTTTTT
CDR3: CASRLGNTGELFF

length: 15
size: .
V: TRBV7-2
J: TRBJ2-5
D: TRBD2
DNA: TGTGCCAGCAGCTTTTTCGGACTAGCTGAAGAGACTCAGTACTTC
CDR3: CASSFFGLAEETQYF

length: 12
size: .
V: TRBV7-2
J: TRBJ2-7
D: .
DNA: TGTGCCAGCAGCTCAACAAGCTACGAGCAGTACTTC
CDR3: CASSSTSYEQYF

length: 16
size: .
V: TRBV15
J: TRBJ2-7
D: TRBD2
DNA: TGTGCCACCAGCAGAGTGGTGCTAGCGGGAGTTGACGAGCAGTACTTC
CDR3: CATSRVVLAGVDEQYF

length: 12
size: .
V: TRBV29-1
J: TRBJ1-1
D: .
DNA: TGCAGCGCAGGACAGATGAACACTGAAGCTTTCTTT
CDR3: CSAGQMNTEAFF

length: 14
size: once
V: TRBV6-1
J: TRBJ2-3
D: .
DNA: TGTGCCAGCAGTGATTGGGTAATAACAGATACGCAGTATTTT
CDR3: CASSDWVITDTQYF

length: 15
size: once
V: TRBV7-9
J: TRBJ2-1
D: .
DNA: TGTGCCAGCAGCTTAGCGAGGGGGATCGGGGCTGAGCAGTTCTTC
CDR3: CASSLARGIGAEQFF

length: 14
size: .
V: TRBV7-8
J: TRBJ1-1
D: .
DNA: TGTGCCAGCAGCTTATACAGGGTAGGGACTGAAGCTTTCTTT
CDR3: CASSLYRVGTEAFF

length: 15
size: .
V: TRBV5-6
J: TRBJ1-1
D: .
DNA: TGTGCCAGCAGCTTCCCAGGGCCACGGAACACTGAAGCTTTCTTT
CDR3: CASSFPGPRNTEAFF

length: 15
size: once
V: TRBV6-5
J: TRBJ2-3
D: TRBD2
DNA: TGTGCCAGCAGTCCGGGACTACTTGGCACAGATACGCAGTATTTT
CDR3: CASSPGLLGTDTQYF

length: 11
size: .
V: TRBV19
J: TRBJ2-7
D: .
DNA: TGTGCCACGCCGCCCGTATACGAGCAGTACTTC
CDR3: CATPPVYEQYF

length: 19
size: .
V: TRBV7-9
J: TRBJ2-7
D: .
DNA: TGTGCCAGCAGCTTATTCCCCACTCCTAGCGCCCGGCTGGTTCGCGAGCAGTACTTC
CDR3: CASSLFPTPSARLVREQYF

length: 15
size: .
V: TRBV10-3
J: TRBJ2-7
D: TRBD1
DNA: TGTGCCATCAGTAACCCGACAGGGGGTAGAAACGAGCAGTACTTC
CDR3: CAISNPTGGRNEQYF

length: 15
size: .
V: TRBV2
J: TRBJ2-3
D: TRBD1
DNA: TGTGCCAGCGGCGCGAGGACAGGGAGCGCAGATACGCAGTATTTT
CDR3: CASGARTGSADTQYF

length: 15
size: once
V: TRBV10-3
J: TRBJ1-1
D: TRBD1
DNA: TGTGCCATCAGACGGGACAGCCACCTGGTCACTGAAGCTTTCTTT
CDR3: CAIRRDSHLVTEAFF

length: 15
size: .
V: TRBV5-1
J: TRBJ2-2
D: TRBD2
DNA: TGCGCCAGCAGCCCCGTGGAGCGGGGGACCGGGGAGCTGTTTTTT
CDR3: CASSPVERGTGELFF

length: 13
size: .
V: TRBV2
J: TRBJ1-4
D: .
DNA: TGTGCCAGCATTGAGGGGTCTAATGAAAAACTGTTTTTT
CDR3: CASIEGSNEKLFF

length: 16
size: .
V: TRBV7-8
J: TRBJ2-7
D: TRBD2
DNA: TGTGCCAGCAGCGAGATCGGGCGCGGGAGCTCCTACGAGCAGTACTTC
CDR3: CASSEIGRGSSYEQYF

length: 13
size: .
V: TRBV2
J: TRBJ2-3
D: .
DNA: TGTGCCAGCATAGCGGCTAGCACAGATACGCAGTATTTT
CDR3: CASIAASTDTQYF

length: 14
size: few
V: TRBV4-2
J: TRBJ1-2
D: .
DNA: TGTGCCAGCAGCCAAGGATCCGTGGACTATGGCTACACCTTC
CDR3: CASSQGSVDYGYTF

length: 12
size: .
V: TRBV7-2
J: TRBJ2-7
D: .
DNA: TGTGCCAGCAGCCTCAGGGATACAGAGCAGTACTTC
CDR3: CASSLRDTEQYF

length: 16
size: .
V: TRBV5-8
J: TRBJ1-4
D: TRBD1
DNA: TGTGCCAGCAGCTTGGAAACCTGGACAGGGTCGGTTTGGCTGTTTTTT
CDR3: CASSLETWTGSVWLFF

length: 16
size: .
V: TRBV5-1
J: TRBJ2-5
D: TRBD2
DNA: TGCGCCAGCAGCTTTCAGACTAGCGGGGGGGCAGAGACCCAGTACTTC
CDR3: CASSFQTSGGAETQYF

length: 12
size: .
V: TRBV28
J: TRBJ2-2
D: .
DNA: TGTGCCAGCAGGAAGGACGGCGGGGAGCTGTTTTTT
CDR3: CASRKDGGELFF

length: 16
size: once
V: TRBV18
J: TRBJ1-5
D: .
DNA: TGTGCCAGCTCCCCGGGGCAGACGGATAGCAATCAGCCCCAGCATTTT
CDR3: CASSPGQTDSNQPQHF

length: 18
size: .
V: TRBV6-1
J: TRBJ1-3
D: .
DNA: TGTGCCAGCAGTGAAAGGGCTTCTGGACGTATCTCTGGAAACACCATATATTTT
CDR3: CASSERASGRISGNTIYF

length: 15
size: .
V: TRBV10-3
J: TRBJ2-3
D: .
DNA: TGTGCCATCCTAGGCCCAGGGAAGGGGACAGATACGCAGTATTTT
CDR3: CAILGPGKGTDTQYF

length: 13
size: .
V: TRBV7-9
J: TRBJ1-4
D: TRBD1
DNA: TGTGCCAGCAGCCTAGGACAGGCGGAAAAACTGTTTTTT
CDR3: CASSLGQAEKLFF

length: 15
size: .
V: TRBV10-3
J: TRBJ2-2
D: .
DNA: TGTGCCATCAAAAAGGGGGGAGCGAACACCGGGGAGCTGTTTTTT
CDR3: CAIKKGGANTGELFF

length: 17
size: .
V: TRBV4-1
J: TRBJ1-4
D: .
DNA: TGCGCCAGCAGGCACGAACCGCTTCCTCGGCGGGGGGAAAAACTGTTTTTT
CDR3: CASRHEPLPRRGEKLFF

length: 13
size: .
V: TRBV6-5
J: TRBJ1-1
D: .
DNA: TGTGCCAGCAGTTATGGCGGAAACACTGAAGCTTTCTTT
CDR3: CASSYGGNTEAFF

length: 14
size: .
V: TRBV6-6
J: TRBJ1-5
D: .
DNA: TGTGCCAGCAGAAAACAGGGTAGCAATCAGCCCCAGCATTTT
CDR3: CASRKQGSNQPQHF

length: 14
size: .
V: TRBV11-2
J: TRBJ1-6
D: .
DNA: TGTGCCAGCAGCTGGAGCGGGGCTAATTCACCCCTCCACTTT
CDR3: CASSWSGANSPLHF

length: 14
size: .
V: TRBV4-1
J: TRBJ2-5
D: TRBD2
DNA: TGCGCCAGCAGCCAATGGCGGGAGACAGAGACCCAGTACTTC
CDR3: CASSQWRETETQYF

length: 20
size: .
V: TRBV27
J: TRBJ1-4
D: .
DNA: TGTGCCAGCAGTTCAACCATCAAGGGACACGCGGGGAGGATGGATGAAAAACTGTTTTTT
CDR3: CASSSTIKGHAGRMDEKLFF

length: 13
size: .
V: TRBV6-1
J: TRBJ2-7
D: .
DNA: TGTGCCAGCAGTCGTTCCCCGGGAGACGAGCAGTACTTC
CDR3: CASSRSPGDEQYF

length: 12
size: .
V: TRBV4-1
J: TRBJ1-1
D: .
DNA: TGCGCCAGCGGGCAGCCGAACACTGAAGCTTTCTTT
CDR3: CASGQPNTEAFF

length: 13
size: .
V: TRBV9
J: TRBJ1-4
D: .
DNA: TGTGCCAGCAGCGGGGACGGTTATGAAAAACTGTTTTTT
CDR3: CASSGDGYEKLFF

length: 15
size: once
V: TRBV5-1
J: TRBJ2-3
D: TRBD1
DNA: TGCGCCAGCAGCGGAGGACAGGGGGGGCCAGATACGCAGTATTTT
CDR3: CASSGGQGGPDTQYF

length: 13
size: .
V: TRBV6-1
J: TRBJ2-7
D: TRBD1
DNA: TGTGCCAGCAGAGCGACAGGGTCATACGAGCAGTACTTC
CDR3: CASRATGSYEQYF

length: 16
size: .
V: TRBV28
J: TRBJ2-2
D: TRBD1
DNA: TGTGCCAGCAGTCCAACAGGGGGCGCGAGGACCGGGGAGCTGTTTTTT
CDR3: CASSPTGGARTGELFF

length: 10
size: .
V: TRBV29-1
J: TRBJ2-5
D: .
DNA: TGCAGCGGAGGGGTTGAGACCCAGTACTTC
CDR3: CSGGVETQYF

length: 16
size: .
V: TRBV11-2
J: TRBJ2-7
D: TRBD2
DNA: TGTGCCAGCAGCTCAATTCGACTAGCGGACCCCTACGAGCAGTACTTC
CDR3: CASSSIRLADPYEQYF

length: 16
size: few
V: TRBV4-1
J: TRBJ2-2
D: .
DNA: TGCGCCAGCAGCCAAGATCTAACCCGGAACACCGGGGAGCTGTTTTTT
CDR3: CASSQDLTRNTGELFF

length: 16
size: .
V: TRBV27
J: TRBJ1-5
D: .
DNA: TGTGCCAGCAGTTTATTATCGGGGGCTAGCAATCAGCCCCAGCATTTT
CDR3: CASSLLSGASNQPQHF

length: 16
size: .
V: TRBV12-2
J: TRBJ2-7
D: .
DNA: TGTGCAAGTCGCCCGGGACTAGCGGGCGTAGAGTACGAGCAGTACTTC
CDR3: CASRPGLAGVEYEQYF

length: 15
size: .
V: TRBV12-5
J: TRBJ2-3
D: .
DNA: TGTGCTAGTGGTCGGGGAGCGGAAGTCACAGATACGCAGTATTTT
CDR3: CASGRGAEVTDTQYF

length: 16
size: .
V: TRBV13
J: TRBJ1-4
D: TRBD1
DNA: TGTGCCAGCAGCTTAGAGTCGGGACAGGGAGGGGAAAAACTGTTTTTT
CDR3: CASSLESGQGGEKLFF